Here is one TCR beta chain with its context. This specimen comes from a study of shared T cell receptors in the human thymus. Here immunoSEQ multiplex PCR was the method, and the copy in TCRdb shows in-frame clones only, minus some. The sample has hundreds of thousands of clones; 70% to 90% are singletons. A further study also used this sample, focusing on human thymus T cells. From that paper: Resections obtained during corrective heart surgery supplied the thymus tissue.

The receptor was derived from a girl in the first two years of life with a congenital heart defect. The material sequenced was thymocytes.

The CDR3 is CASSFRGTTQPQHF. The CDR3 DNA is TGTGCCAGCAGCTTCAGGGGCACCACTCAGCCCCAGCATTTT. The chain employs TRBV5-6 and TRBJ1-5; TRBD1 is a possible D gene (6 bases). Trimming stripped 2 bases from V and 6 bases from J, with 12 bases between. The CDR3 spans 14 residues. Germline assignment: CDR1 SGHDT and CDR2 YYEEEE.